Listed below are T cell receptor beta chains from one sample, sequenced in a study of cytomegalovirus exposure and HLA in healthy donors. Sequenced by immunoSEQ multiplex PCR; TCRdb stores in-frame clones only, minus some. The table includes 140,000 to 150,000 clones, roughly 66% detected once. The specimen was PBMCs. The receptors stem from a woman between 55 and 75 years old in good health and CMV-seronegative. The CDR3 runs from the conserved cysteine through the conserved F or W. A D gene is named only where the DNA matches it firmly. Not every row has a clone size; where given, it reads once, few, many or a size class.

j_gene | d_gene | abundance | v_gene | CDR3aa | CDR3nt
TRBJ1-4 | . | . | TRBV5-1 | CASSRQQATNEKLFF | TGCGCCAGCAGCCGACAACAAGCAACTAATGAAAAACTGTTTTTT
TRBJ2-5 | TRBD2 | . | TRBV13 | CASSSGLAEDQETQYF | TGTGCCAGCAGCTCTGGACTAGCGGAGGACCAAGAGACCCAGTACTTC
TRBJ2-3 | TRBD2 | . | TRBV7-2 | CASSAAGGSTDTQYF | TGTGCCAGCAGCGCCGCGGGGGGGAGCACAGATACGCAGTATTTT
TRBJ1-2 | . | once | TRBV2 | CASSVSWQGGGYTF | TGTGCCAGCAGTGTCAGCTGGCAGGGCGGTGGCTACACCTTC
TRBJ2-7 | . | . | TRBV12-1 | CASSPPLAGAYEQYF | TGTGCCAGCAGCCCCCCCCTAGCGGGGGCCTACGAGCAGTACTTC
TRBJ2-4 | TRBD1 | . | TRBV6-5 | CASSGQGNIQYF | TGTGCCAGCAGCGGACAGGGAAACATTCAGTACTTC
TRBJ2-1 | . | . | TRBV5-4 | CASSLPRGRYNEQFF | TGTGCCAGCAGCTTGCCCCGGGGGAGGTACAATGAGCAGTTCTTC
TRBJ2-7 | . | few | TRBV6-1 | CASSEAGLSYEQYF | TGTGCCAGCAGTGAAGCGGGCCTCTCCTACGAGCAGTACTTC
TRBJ2-7 | . | few | TRBV27 | CASSLKGEQYF | TGTGCCAGCAGTTTAAAGGGGGAGCAGTACTTC
TRBJ2-7 | . | . | TRBV29-1 | CSVEATAHEQYF | TGCAGCGTTGAAGCTACAGCCCACGAGCAGTACTTC
TRBJ1-2 | . | . | TRBV5-3 | CARSLSGQSSNYGYTF | TGTGCCAGAAGCTTATCCGGACAGAGCTCTAACTATGGCTACACCTTC
TRBJ2-1 | TRBD2 | once | TRBV9 | CASSPRTSGSSSYNEQFF | TGTGCCAGCAGCCCACGGACTAGCGGGAGTTCGTCCTACAATGAGCAGTTCTTC
TRBJ2-1 | . | . | TRBV7-9 | CASSQGAGDRYNEQFF | TGTGCCAGCAGCCAGGGGGCGGGAGACCGCTACAATGAGCAGTTCTTC
TRBJ1-4 | . | few | TRBV27 | CASSPWTMGTTNEKLFF | TGTGCCAGCAGCCCTTGGACAATGGGCACAACTAATGAAAAACTGTTTTTT
TRBJ2-7 | TRBD1 | . | TRBV4-3 | CASSPDPGQGSTLDF | TGCGCCAGCAGCCCAGACCCGGGACAGGGATCTACGCTTGACTTC
TRBJ2-7 | . | once | TRBV12-5 | CASGGTGATYEQYF | TGTGCTAGTGGCGGGACTGGGGCAACCTACGAGCAGTACTTC
TRBJ2-2 | TRBD2 | many | TRBV19 | CASTPTSGSYTGELFF | TGTGCCAGTACCCCCACTAGCGGGAGTTACACCGGGGAGCTGTTTTTT
TRBJ1-2 | . | . | TRBV18 | CASSPLSKGDYGYTF | TGTGCCAGCTCACCACTGTCTAAGGGGGACTATGGCTACACCTTC
TRBJ1-1 | . | . | TRBV7-2 | CASSLAGVTEAFF | TGTGCCAGCAGCTTAGCAGGGGTCACTGAAGCTTTCTTT
TRBJ2-2 | . | few | TRBV7-8 | CASSLVRETGELFF | TGTGCCAGCAGCTTAGTTAGGGAGACCGGGGAGCTGTTTTTT
TRBJ2-3 | TRBD2 | . | TRBV11-3 | CASSLGTSMNTDTQYF | TGTGCCAGCAGCCTCGGGACTAGTATGAACACAGATACGCAGTATTTT